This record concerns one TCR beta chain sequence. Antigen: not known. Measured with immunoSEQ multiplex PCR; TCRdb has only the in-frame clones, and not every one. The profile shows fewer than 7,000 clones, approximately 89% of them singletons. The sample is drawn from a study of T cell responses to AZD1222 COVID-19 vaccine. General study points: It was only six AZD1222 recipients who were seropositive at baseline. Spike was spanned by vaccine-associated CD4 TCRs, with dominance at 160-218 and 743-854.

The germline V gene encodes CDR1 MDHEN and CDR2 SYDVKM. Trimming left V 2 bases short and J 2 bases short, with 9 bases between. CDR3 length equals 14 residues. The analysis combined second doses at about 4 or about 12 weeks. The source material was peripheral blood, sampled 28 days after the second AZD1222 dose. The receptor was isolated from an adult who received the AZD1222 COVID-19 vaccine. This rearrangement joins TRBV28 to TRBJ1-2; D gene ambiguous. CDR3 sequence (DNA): TGTGCCAGCAGTTTAAGTTCCAGCAACTATGGCTACACCTTC. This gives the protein CASSLSSSNYGYTF.